The rows below give T cell receptor beta chains drawn from one sample of a study of blood T cell repertoires in COVID-19. Data came from immunoSEQ multiplex PCR; TCRdb stores just in-frame clones and leaves some out. The sample contains some 120,000 clones, under 90% of which appear only once. The source material was peripheral blood. The receptors shown here come from a man in his sixties with acute or convalescent COVID-19. Both conserved end residues are part of each CDR3. The order of the fields is J gene, V gene, CDR3 protein.

>TRBJ2-5|TRBV27
CASSLDRTGLETQYF
>TRBJ1-1|TRBV7-2
CASSLVLWGRGLNTEAFF
>TRBJ2-1|TRBV5-8
CASLEVGGSYNEQFF
>TRBJ2-5|TRBV28
CASSSSGQGIETQYF
>TRBJ2-3|TRBV27
CATTTSGSVTDTQYF
>TRBJ2-2|TRBV30
CALRLAGGSTGELFF
>TRBJ2-7|TRBV3-1/TRBV3-2
CASSQDLVQGRQYF
>TRBJ2-3|TRBV10-1
CASSLAGDTDTQYF
>TRBJ2-2|TRBV5-1
CASSLAQTGGPYTGELFF
>TRBJ1-2|TRBV24-1
CATSDWTVNYGYTF
>TRBJ2-2|TRBV7-2
CASTRDFKAGELFF
>TRBJ2-5|TRBV5-1
CASSLGTSESAQYF
>TRBJ2-3|TRBV18
CASSPLGLAGGPGTDTQYF
>TRBJ1-3|TRBV9
CASSESPGQAEATIYF
>TRBJ2-1|TRBV27
CASSLTGWGEQFF
>TRBJ2-5|TRBV10-3
CAIRDFQETQYF
>TRBJ2-1|TRBV6-6
CAAGIAGVSGNEQFF
>TRBJ1-2|TRBV6-6
CASSYSARGSDF
>TRBJ2-3|TRBV9
CASSTTSLRGTDTQYF
>TRBJ1-2|TRBV5-1
CASSLGTGAPGTF
>TRBJ1-4|TRBV13
CASSSTGSGREKLFF
>TRBJ2-5|TRBV10-3
CAINRGAGETQYF
>TRBJ2-7|TRBV7-9
CASSIRSPTYEQYF
>TRBJ1-6|TRBV12-3/TRBV12-4
CASRGATNSPLHF
>TRBJ1-1|TRBV7-9
CASSLERAREAFF
>TRBJ2-7|TRBV19
CASSSPGQVSYEQYF
>TRBJ1-1|TRBV7-2
CASSLSQIRGTEAFF
>TRBJ2-1|TRBV7-8
CASSLAARLASSYNEQFF
>TRBJ2-5|TRBV24-1
CATSDRDREETQYF
>TRBJ2-7|TRBV29-1
CSVGLAGGSYEQYF
>TRBJ1-1|TRBV7-8
CASSLVQGENTEAFF
>TRBJ2-1|TRBV7-7
CASSLGASGRANEQFF